This T cell receptor (beta chain) appears in the sequencing data of a study of glioma-infiltrating T cells after dendritic cell vaccination. As to time point: after dendritic cell vaccination, including at tumor progression/relapse. TCRdb's copy holds only in-frame clones and misses some; the assay was immunoSEQ multiplex PCR. The sample comprises roughly 100,000 clones, about four fifths of which are singletons, and 6% to 8.5% rests with the top ten. CDR1 MNHNS and CDR2 SASEGT come from the germline V gene. The CDR3 totals 15 residues. V lost 2 bases and J lost 1; bases outside the gene matches: 4. The chain combines TRBV6-1 with TRBJ1-2, with TRBD1 matching over 7 bases. The TCR sequence derives from a human donor with glioblastoma. This specimen consisted of blood, obtained after dendritic cell vaccination. CDR3: CASSEPGQLNYGYTF. The CDR3 DNA reads TGTGCCAGCAGTGAACCGGGACAGCTTAACTATGGCTACACCTTC.